Listed below are T cell receptor beta chains from one sample, sequenced in a study of blood T cell repertoires in COVID-19. Generated by immunoSEQ multiplex PCR, the TCRdb table keeps only in-frame clones and is missing some. The repertoire includes under 300,000 clones, approximately 91% of them detected once, and approximately 2.4% sits in the top ten. Sequenced sample: PBMCs or T cells enriched from blood (not recorded which). Receptors were obtained from a woman aged 40 to 50 with acute COVID-19. CDR3s include the opening cysteine and the closing phenylalanine or tryptophan. Fields, in order: D gene, J gene, clone size, V gene, CDR3 DNA, CDR3 protein. A D gene is named only where the DNA matches it firmly. Not every row has a clone size; where given, it reads once, few, many or a size class.

TRBD1 | TRBJ1-5 | - | TRBV5-5 | TGTGCCAGCAGCCCGGGACAGGGGTGGGAACAGCCCCAGCATTTT | CASSPGQGWEQPQHF
- | TRBJ2-3 | - | TRBV5-4 | TGTGCCAGCAGCCCCTCTAGCACAGATACGCAGTATTTT | CASSPSSTDTQYF
- | TRBJ2-2 | - | TRBV9 | TGTGCCAGCAGCGCGAGACAGGTGAACACCGGGGAGCTGTTTTTT | CASSARQVNTGELFF
- | TRBJ1-1 | - | TRBV7-6 | TGTGCCAGCAGCTTAAGCTGGACACCGAACACTGAAGCTTTCTTT | CASSLSWTPNTEAFF
TRBD2 | TRBJ2-5 | once | TRBV6-1 | TGTGCCAGCAGTGAAGAGTTAACAGGCGGGAGGGAGACCCAGTACTTC | CASSEELTGGRETQYF
- | TRBJ2-5 | - | TRBV2 | TGTGCCAGCAGTCTCGTCGGGACCCAGTACTTC | CASSLVGTQYF
TRBD2 | TRBJ2-3 | - | TRBV5-1 | TGCGCCAGCAGCTTTCAAACTAGCGTTGGCACAGATACGCAGTATTTT | CASSFQTSVGTDTQYF
TRBD2 | TRBJ2-1 | - | TRBV28 | TGTGCCAGCAGTTCAATAACCGGGACTAGCGGGATCCGCCGGTCCTACAATGAGCAGTTCTTC | CASSSITGTSGIRRSYNEQFF
TRBD1 | TRBJ1-5 | once | TRBV16 | TGTGCCAGCAGCCTTGGACAGGGCAATCAGCCCCAGCATTTT | CASSLGQGNQPQHF
- | TRBJ1-1 | - | TRBV18 | TGTGCCACTCGGGGAGGCCTAATGAACACTGAAGCTTTCTTT | CATRGGLMNTEAFF
- | TRBJ2-2 | - | TRBV12-3/TRBV12-4 | TGTGCCAGCACCGGGACTGCAACCGGGGAGCTGTTTTTT | CASTGTATGELFF
- | TRBJ1-5 | - | TRBV7-9 | TGTGCCAGCAGCTTAGACAACCAGCCCCAGCATTTT | CASSLDNQPQHF
TRBD1 | TRBJ2-7 | - | TRBV29-1 | TGCAGCGTTGAGACAGGGGAAGGGTACGAGCAGTACTTC | CSVETGEGYEQYF
TRBD2 | TRBJ2-1 | - | TRBV15 | TGTGCCACCAGCAGCGGCCCAGGCGGGAGTGTTGAGCAGTTCTTC | CATSSGPGGSVEQFF
- | TRBJ1-5 | - | TRBV27 | TGTGCCAGCAGTTTAGTGGCAGGGAATCAGCCCCAGCATTTT | CASSLVAGNQPQHF
- | TRBJ1-6 | - | TRBV28 | TGTGCCAGCAGTTTATCAGGGTTTAATTCACCCCTCCACTTT | CASSLSGFNSPLHF
- | TRBJ1-4 | - | TRBV24-1 | TGTGCCACCAGTGACTCCTCGACAGGTGGTCATGAAAAACTGTTTTTT | CATSDSSTGGHEKLFF
TRBD1 | TRBJ1-2 | - | TRBV7-2 | TGTGCCAGCAGCTTATCAGGGGGCAAAGGCTACACCTTC | CASSLSGGKGYTF
TRBD2 | TRBJ2-7 | - | TRBV10-3 | TGTGCCATCAGCGCGGAAGCGGGAGTCGACGAGCAGTACTTC | CAISAEAGVDEQYF
- | TRBJ2-3 | - | TRBV2 | TGTGCCAGCAGCGGCCTAATGGGAGGTACGCAGTATTTT | CASSGLMGGTQYF
TRBD1 | TRBJ2-7 | - | TRBV18 | TGTGCCAGCTCACCAGGCAGGGGGAGCTCCTACGAGCAGTACTTC | CASSPGRGSSYEQYF
TRBD1 | TRBJ2-2 | - | TRBV7-2 | TGTGCCAGCAGCTCACAGGGGAGCTTCACCGGGGAGCTGTTTTTT | CASSSQGSFTGELFF
TRBD1 | TRBJ2-7 | - | TRBV19 | TGTGCCAGTAGTATAGATTTGGGACAGGGGGACAAGCAGTACTTC | CASSIDLGQGDKQYF
TRBD2 | TRBJ2-5 | - | TRBV20-1 | TGCAGTGCTACTGAACTAGCGGGAGTGGGGGAGACCCAGTACTTC | CSATELAGVGETQYF